Described below is a single T cell receptor (beta chain) sequence and its context. The antigen is not known. Profiled with immunoSEQ multiplex PCR; TCRdb holds only in-frame clones, not every one. The sample holds just over 150,000 clones; more than 85% are singletons and the top ten take approximately 1.5%. The study pooled second doses at about 4 or about 12 weeks. The CDR3 has 12 residues. Germline CDR1 and CDR2: SGDLS and YYNGEE. The V end lost 0 bases, the J end lost 9 bases, and 7 bases lay between the germline ends. The sample is drawn from a study of T cell responses to AZD1222 COVID-19 vaccine. Study-level points and caveats: The study identified only five to seven AZD1222 recipients as seropositive at baseline. Nearly half of unique spike-specific TCRs reportedly avoided B.1.351 and B.1.1.7 mutated regions.

This clonotype originated in an adult who received the AZD1222 COVID-19 vaccine. The sequenced sample was peripheral blood, obtained 28 days after the second AZD1222 dose. This sequence joins TRBV9 and TRBJ2-1; D is unresolved. The CDR3 bases are TGTGCCAGCAGCGTAGAAGGTATTGAGCAGTTCTTC. This gives the protein CASSVEGIEQFF.